Each of the 24 T cell receptor beta chains below was sequenced from the same sample in a study of T cell changes during pregnancy in multiple sclerosis. Sequencing was performed with immunoSEQ multiplex PCR; in TCRdb, only in-frame clones are kept and a portion is missing. The repertoire consists of 50,000 to 65,000 clones, with about 92% occurring once and the leading ten covering 0.85%. The source material was peripheral blood, sampled in the first trimester of pregnancy. These receptors all come from a female donor with multiple sclerosis, enrolled in a pregnancy study.

Only a few counts were recorded for this clone. This chain links TRBV10-2 with TRBJ2-4; possible D gene TRBD1, 5 bases. The CDR3 runs to 15 residues. Germline assignment: CDR1 WSHSY and CDR2 SAAADI. Trimming took off 9 bases at V and 1 base at J, with 16 bases between the two ends. CDR3 loop: CASLQGSGAKNIQYF. CDR3 DNA sequence: TGCGCCAGTCTCCAGGGTAGTGGGGCCAAAAACATTCAGTACTTC.

The V gene is TRBV6-6, the J gene TRBJ1-2; unclear D gene. Germline CDR1 MNHNY, CDR2 SVGAGI (reference sequence). The CDR3 has 13 residues. V lost 5 bases, J lost 4 bases, and 11 bases lay in between. CDR3 sequence: CASSPTDLYGYTF. For the CDR3, the DNA is TGTGCCAGCAGTCCTACTGATCTCTATGGCTACACCTTC.

This clone has a single count. V gene TRBV7-2 combines with J gene TRBJ1-1; D is perhaps TRBD1 (5 bases). The germline gives CDR1 SGHTA, CDR2 FQGNSA. There are 14 residues in the CDR3. V lost 1 base and J lost 1, with 7 bases in between. CDR3 nucleotide sequence: TGTGCCAGCAGCTTAGGACAGCAGAACACTGAAGCTTTCTTT. Residues: CASSLGQQNTEAFF. Full variable domain (rest looked up from reference TRBV7-2 and TRBJ1-1): GAGVSQSPSNKVTEKGKDVELRCDPISGHTALYWYRQSLGQGLEFLIYFQGNSAPDKSGLPSDRFSAERTGGSVSTLTIQRTQQEDSAVYLCASSLGQQNTEAFFGQGTRLTVV.

The rearrangement joins TRBV7-3 to TRBJ1-5, with D unresolved. The CDR3 runs 15 residues. Germline-derived CDR1 and CDR2 are SGHTA and FQGTGA. The V and J ends lost 0 bases and 4 bases respectively, with 10 bases between them. The CDR3: CASSLTGNGNQPQHF. For the CDR3, the DNA is TGTGCCAGCAGCTTAACCGGGAATGGAAATCAGCCCCAGCATTTT.

This rearrangement joins TRBV5-4 to TRBJ2-7; possible D gene TRBD1, 5 bases. Germline V lookup: CDR1 SGHNT, CDR2 YYREEE (reference sequence). The CDR3 runs 16 residues. Trimming removed 2 bases from V and 2 bases from J, with 17 bases in between. The CDR3 here is CASSLRAGPVTYEQYF. CDR3 sequence (DNA): TGTGCCAGCAGCTTAAGGGCAGGGCCAGTCACCTACGAGCAGTACTTC.

The DNA for the CDR3 is TGTGCCAGTAGTATAGTTGGGGGCGCTGGAAACACCATATATTTT. Encoded protein: CASSIVGGAGNTIYF. The chain links TRBV19 to TRBJ1-3; a possible D gene is TRBD1 (6 bases). The CDR3 is 15 residues long. The ends were cut back, 1 base at V and 2 bases at J, with 9 bases in the middle. Per germline, CDR1 LNHDA and CDR2 SQIVND (reference sequence).

This chain joins TRBV6-5 and TRBJ2-7, with D unclear. V lost 6 bases and J lost 3, with 15 bases in between. Germline V gene data show CDR1 as MNHEY and CDR2 as SVGAGI. The CDR3 has 14 residues. The CDR3 loop is CASRRHFGLYEQYF. DNA for the CDR3: TGTGCCAGCAGGAGACACTTCGGCCTCTACGAGCAGTACTTC.

This clone was seen only once. V is TRBV2 and J is TRBJ1-1; D may be TRBD1 (5 bases). CDR3 length equals 14 residues. Trimming pared 4 bases from V and 3 bases from J, leaving 12 bases between. CDR1 SNHLY and CDR2 FYNNEI come from the germline V gene. The CDR3, as DNA: TGTGCCAGCAGTGCTCGACAGCAGTACACTGAAGCTTTCTTT. This gives the protein CASSARQQYTEAFF.

The rearrangement uses TRBV27 and TRBJ1-2, with unresolved D. Germline CDR1 is MNHEY and CDR2 is SMNVEV (reference sequence). V lost 4 bases, J lost 8 bases, and 14 bases lay in between. There are 13 residues in the CDR3. CDR3 protein: CASSSGSSGGYTF. CDR3 in DNA: TGTGCCAGCAGTTCCGGGTCCTCGGGGGGCTACACCTTC.

This chain links TRBV9 with TRBJ2-5; 10 nucleotides agree with TRBD1. The J call may be faulty, since TRBJ2-7 better matches the DNA end. The CDR3 sequence is 15 residues long. Germline-derived CDR1 and CDR2 are SGDLS and YYNGEE. The CDR3 DNA sequence: TGTGCCAGCAGCGGACGGGACAGGGGTACCCACGAGCAGTACTTC. Protein: CASSGRDRGTHEQYF.

The V call is TRBV27, the J call TRBJ2-4, with 13 bases lining up with TRBD2. CDR1 is MNHEY, CDR2 SMNVEV, per germline (reference sequence). This CDR3 is built from 18 residues. J was trimmed by 0 bases and V by 6 bases; bases with no gene match: 8. The CDR3 DNA sequence: TGTGCCAGCAGCCCGGGACTAGCGGGGTTACTAGCCAAAAACATTCAGTACTTC. As protein: CASSPGLAGLLAKNIQYF.

This clone was recorded a few times. The rearrangement joins TRBV29-1 to TRBJ1-1; D is ambiguous. The CDR3 runs to 12 residues. V was pared by 3 bases and J by 4 bases, with 9 bases between. From germline, CDR1 is SQVTM and CDR2 ANQGSEA. The CDR3 DNA reads as TGCAGCGTTGACAGGATGGGCACTGAAGCTTTCTTT. Encoded protein: CSVDRMGTEAFF.

The chain combines TRBV10-2 with TRBJ2-7; 8 bases are shared with TRBD1. This CDR3 is 13 amino acids long. The V and J ends lost 8 bases and 5 bases, in that order; junction bases with no gene match: 8. Germline CDR1 reads WSHSY; CDR2 reads SAAADI. The CDR3 sequence: CASAWTGSDEQYF. In nucleotides, the CDR3 is TGCGCCAGCGCCTGGACAGGGTCGGACGAGCAGTACTTC.

V is TRBV15 and J is TRBJ2-5; no clear D. Germline CDR1 reads LNHNV; CDR2 reads YYDKDF (reference sequence). Trimming cost V 4 bases and J 5 bases, with 5 bases left between them. This CDR3 is 11 amino acids long. As DNA, the CDR3 is TGTGCCACCAGCAACGGGGAGACCCAGTACTTC. Protein product: CATSNGETQYF. The variable domain in full, completed from reference TRBV15 and TRBJ2-5, reads DAMVIQNPRYQVTQFGKPVTLSCSQTLNHNVMYWYQQKSSQAPKLLFHYYDKDFNNEADTPDNFQSRRPNTSFCFLDIRSPGLGDTAMYLCATSNGETQYFGPGTRLLVL.

The chain combines TRBV14 with TRBJ1-1; D is perhaps TRBD1 (5 bases). Trimming took 4 bases from V and 8 from J, leaving 8 bases between them. Germline-derived CDR1 and CDR2 are SGHDN and FVKESK. The CDR3 totals 11 residues. The CDR3 DNA reads TGTGCCAGCAGCCTTGACAGAGAAGCTTTCTTT. Translation: CASSLDREAFF.

Worth noting for this clone: The junction does not match germline at one end; this may be a read error. The V and J genes are TRBV19 and TRBJ1-1; TRBD1 might be the D (6 bases). CDR1 and CDR2 (germline): LNHDA, SQIVND (reference sequence). The CDR3 has 12 amino acids. The CDR3 region is CASTTPVGQTSF. CDR3 nucleotide sequence: TGTGCCAGTACCACCCCGGTCGGACAGACTTCCTTT.

The genes are TRBV6-5 and TRBJ2-7, with TRBD2 matching 12 bases. CDR3 length: 14 amino acids. Per the germline V gene, CDR1 is MNHEY and CDR2 is SVGAGI. The J segment lost 2 bases and the V segment lost 7 bases, leaving 3 bases of the junction unmatched. CDR3: CASKLAGGAYEQYF. CDR3 nucleotide sequence: TGTGCCAGCAAACTAGCGGGGGGCGCCTACGAGCAGTACTTC.

The chain links TRBV30 to TRBJ1-3; 8 bases align to TRBD1. Germline V gives CDR1 GTSNPN, CDR2 SVGIG (reference sequence). There are 13 residues in the CDR3. V lost 3 bases to trimming and J lost 6 bases; unmatched junction nucleotides: 4. In DNA, the CDR3 is TGTGCCTGGAGGGACAGGGCTAAAAACACCATATATTTT. Residues: CAWRDRAKNTIYF.

Turning to this clone: Other DNA sequences within the sample encode an identical CDR3. The chain has TRBV5-1 and TRBJ2-3; a weak D match, TRBD2 (5 bases). CDR1 is SGHRS, CDR2 YFSETQ, per germline. Between the trimmed V and J ends, which lost 2 bases and 2 bases, there was a span of 6 bases. This CDR3 is 13 amino acids long. The CDR3 is CASSFRDTDTQYF. The CDR3, as DNA: TGCGCCAGCAGCTTTCGGGACACAGATACGCAGTATTTT.

The CDR3 loop is CASSPDRGLEGYTF. As DNA, the CDR3 is TGTGCCAGCAGCCCCGACAGGGGGCTGGAGGGCTACACCTTC. The genes are TRBV5-4 and TRBJ1-2; 10 nucleotides line up with TRBD1. This CDR3 comprises 14 residues. V lost 4 bases to trimming and J lost 8 bases; unmatched junction nucleotides: 8. Germline-derived CDR1 and CDR2 are SGHNT and YYREEE (reference sequence).

The chain uses TRBV7-3 and TRBJ2-3, with 7 nucleotides matching TRBD2. The CDR3 extends over 14 amino acids. Germline trimming cut 5 bases from V and 5 bases from J; bases unmatched to any gene: 7. Per germline, CDR1 SGHTA and CDR2 FQGTGA. The CDR3 DNA reads TGTGCCAGCAGCCAAAGGACTAGAGGAGATACGCAGTATTTT. Amino acid sequence: CASSQRTRGDTQYF.

CDR3 coding DNA: TGTGCCAGCAGGGACGGACAAATCTATAGCAATCAGCCCCAGCATTTT. Amino acids: CASRDGQIYSNQPQHF. The V and J genes are TRBV7-2 and TRBJ1-5; TRBD1 is a possible D gene (5 bases). The V and J ends lost 6 bases and 0 bases respectively, with 15 bases between them. Per the germline V gene, CDR1 is SGHTA and CDR2 is FQGNSA. This CDR3 spans 16 amino acids.

The rearrangement links TRBV5-1 to TRBJ2-3; 7 bases fit TRBD2. Germline-derived CDR1 and CDR2 are SGHRS and YFSETQ. The CDR3 length is 14 residues. The ends lost 4 bases at V and 2 bases at J; junction bases unmatched: 4. The CDR3 DNA reads TGCGCCAGCAGCCCGAAGCGGGACACAGATACGCAGTATTTT. It codes for CASSPKRDTDTQYF.

V usage is TRBV2 and J usage is TRBJ2-1; perhaps TRBD2 as D (5 bases). This CDR3 region has 15 residues. V lost 7 bases and J lost 0, with 13 bases in between. CDR1 is SNHLY and CDR2 is FYNNEI in the germline V gene. The CDR3 region has the DNA TGTGCCAGCAACGGCGGGTCCCACTCCTACAATGAGCAGTTCTTC. Its translation is CASNGGSHSYNEQFF.